The present T cell receptor (beta chain) was sequenced within a study of blood T cells in healthy people across ages. For the second PCR, which ran for about 7 to 12 cycles, a sample-barcoded 5' primer and a J-beta primer mix were used. A single record per CDR3 protein comes from TCRdb applying MiXCR to the 5' RACE reads. The data show about a million distinct CDR3 sequences, about 51% seen once. CDR1 is MGHRA and CDR2 is YSYEKL in the germline V gene. The CDR3 has 16 residues. With respect to this clonotype: The junction differs from germline at one of its ends, possibly a read error.

This clonotype was sampled from an older woman in good health. The chain uses TRBV4-1 and TRBJ1-2; 8 bases fit TRBD1. What was sequenced was blood. In nucleotides, the CDR3 is TGCGTCAGCAGCGAAAGGGGACAGGAGCTTAACTATGGCTACACCTTC. It yields the protein CVSSERGQELNYGYTF.